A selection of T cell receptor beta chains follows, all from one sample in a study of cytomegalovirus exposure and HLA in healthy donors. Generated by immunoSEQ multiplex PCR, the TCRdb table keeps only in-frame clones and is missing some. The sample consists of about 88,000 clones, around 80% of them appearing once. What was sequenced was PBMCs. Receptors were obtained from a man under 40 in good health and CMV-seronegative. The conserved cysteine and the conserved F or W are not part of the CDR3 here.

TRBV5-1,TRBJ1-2,ASSLGVQPGANYGYT
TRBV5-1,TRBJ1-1,ASSSQGGTEAF
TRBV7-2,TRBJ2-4,ASSTPPRESKNIQY
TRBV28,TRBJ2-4,ASSFGGVKNIQY
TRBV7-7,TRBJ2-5,ASSLGVIGASQETQY
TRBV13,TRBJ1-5,ASSLYGQADQPQH
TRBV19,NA,ASSAGQTYEQY
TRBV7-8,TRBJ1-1,ASSSTGSGLTEAF
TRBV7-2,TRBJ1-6,ASSLVDRGAWI
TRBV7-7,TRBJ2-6,ASSPRQGTGANVLT
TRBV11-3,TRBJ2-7,ASSQGQGSYEQY
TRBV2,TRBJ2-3,ASSAGGLAGGDTQY
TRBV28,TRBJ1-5,ASHRGLGNQPQH
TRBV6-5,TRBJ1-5,ASSPTGQGNQPQH
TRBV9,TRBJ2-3,AQQRGAGGPFLLDTQY
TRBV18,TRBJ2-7,ASSPAPGAYEQY
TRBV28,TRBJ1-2,ASSLGQVDGYT
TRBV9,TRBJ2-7,ASSVGGGPYEQY
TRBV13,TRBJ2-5,ASSLEGTSETQY
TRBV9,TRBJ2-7,ASSVGDRGEYEQY
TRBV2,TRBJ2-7,ASIRDNAYEQY
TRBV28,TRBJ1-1,ASSLTPAAQGTEAF
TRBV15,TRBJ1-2,ATSRTISGVSYT
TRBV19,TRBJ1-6,ASTPKWSSYNSPLH
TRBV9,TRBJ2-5,ASSEPLGRGADEAQY
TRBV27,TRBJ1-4,ASMEDIRVGGTNEKLF
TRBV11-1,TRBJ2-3,ASSFLGQSSTDTQY
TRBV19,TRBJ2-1,ASSTTRSSYNEQF
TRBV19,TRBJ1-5,ASRLQGGNQPQH
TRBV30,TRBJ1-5,AWSGHGGGVQPQH
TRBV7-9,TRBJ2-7,ASSDWGQGGNYEQY
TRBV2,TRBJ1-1,ASINSGRTEAF
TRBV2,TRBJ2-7,ASSRTASYEQY
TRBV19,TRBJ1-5,ASSRTDSQPQH
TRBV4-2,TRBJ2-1,ASSLTERGDYNEQF
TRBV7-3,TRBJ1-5,ASSPRYSNQPQH
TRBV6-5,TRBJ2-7,AGREGRSYEQY
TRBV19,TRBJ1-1,ASRTGNTEAF
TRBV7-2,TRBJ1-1,ASSLAPRGKEAF
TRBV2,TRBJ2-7,ASRKQDRGYEQY
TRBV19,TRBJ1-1,ASNEGVGNTEAF
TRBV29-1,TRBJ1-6,SAGQGNNSPLH
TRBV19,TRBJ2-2,ASYSLTAASGGPGELF
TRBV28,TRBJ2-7,ASSLGRTFSYEQY
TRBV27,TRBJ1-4,ASSFNRDRYEKLF
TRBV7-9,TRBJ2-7,ASSWGGYEQY
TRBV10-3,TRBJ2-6,AISRNRDRGEVGANVLT
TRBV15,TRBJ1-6,ATSRDSLNSPLH
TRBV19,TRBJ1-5,ASSIENPDRDYQPQH
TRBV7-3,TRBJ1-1,ASSPSRGIGTEAF
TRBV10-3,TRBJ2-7,AISEGQPMVGYEQY
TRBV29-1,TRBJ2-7,SVRSTGAEQY
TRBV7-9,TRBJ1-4,ASSFSTGLYEKLF
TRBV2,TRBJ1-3,ASGGAFSGNTIY